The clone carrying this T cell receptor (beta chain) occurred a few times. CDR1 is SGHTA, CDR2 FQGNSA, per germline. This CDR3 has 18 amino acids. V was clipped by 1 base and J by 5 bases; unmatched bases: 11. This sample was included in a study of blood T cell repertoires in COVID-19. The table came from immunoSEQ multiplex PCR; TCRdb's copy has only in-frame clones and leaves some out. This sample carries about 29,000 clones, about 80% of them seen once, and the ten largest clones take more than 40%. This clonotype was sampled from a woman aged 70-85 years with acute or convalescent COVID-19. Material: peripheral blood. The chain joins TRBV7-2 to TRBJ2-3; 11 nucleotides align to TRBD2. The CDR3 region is CASSLVSVASGRRDTQYF. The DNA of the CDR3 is TGTGCCAGCAGCTTAGTTTCGGTGGCTAGCGGGAGGCGAGATACGCAGTATTTT.